This TCR beta chain was recovered during a study of blood T cell repertoires in COVID-19. Across the whole study: There were acute and convalescent COVID-19 samples, and they came from the United States, Italy and Spain. T cells, B-cell-depleted T cells, or PBMCs provided the cDNA or gDNA that served as material.

It was during active infection that Seattle patients were enrolled and then longitudinally followed. Per the authors' pipeline: Reference gene primer amplification gave estimated nucleated cell counts. TCRdb's copy holds only in-frame clones and misses some; the assay was immunoSEQ multiplex PCR. That table supplies the V and J calls and clone size; D and trimming were determined from the DNA. The data show roughly 150,000 clones, around 81% seen once. The CDR3 has 12 amino acids. This sequence was found in a woman older than 75 with COVID-19, enrolled during active disease. Sequenced: peripheral blood. This rearrangement joins TRBV21-1 to TRBJ2-7; the table's D call TRBD2 went unverified against the DNA. TRBV21-1 constitutes a pseudogene. The CDR3 DNA reads TGTGCCAGCAGCGGCGGGCACTACGAGCAGTACTTC. Protein sequence: CASSGGHYEQYF.